The rows below give T cell receptor beta chains drawn from one sample of a study of T cell changes during pregnancy in multiple sclerosis. Measured with immunoSEQ multiplex PCR; TCRdb has only the in-frame clones, and not every one. In the table there are roughly 69,000 clones, 91% of which are singletons. The sequenced sample was CD4+ T cells from peripheral blood mononuclear cells, obtained in the third trimester of pregnancy. The receptors shown here come from a female donor in good health, enrolled as a control in a pregnancy study. The CDR3 runs from the conserved cysteine through the conserved F or W. D genes are given only for firm matches. Where a row states a size, it is once, few, many or the class of an expanded clone; other rows omit it.

>TRBV5-3|TRBJ1-5|once|-
CARSLWQGRLGQPQHF
TGTGCCAGAAGCTTGTGGCAGGGGCGCTTAGGTCAGCCCCAGCATTTT
>TRBV9|TRBJ2-1|once|-
CASSVGWQGSYNEQFF
TGTGCCAGCAGCGTAGGGTGGCAGGGGTCCTACAATGAGCAGTTCTTC
>TRBV5-1|TRBJ1-6|-|-
CASSLDPSSYNSPLHF
TGCGCCAGCAGCTTGGACCCTAGCTCCTATAATTCACCCCTCCACTTT
>TRBV29-1|TRBJ1-2|-|TRBD1
CSVVDRGDYGYTF
TGCAGCGTCGTCGACAGGGGGGACTATGGCTACACCTTC
>TRBV7-9|TRBJ1-3|-|TRBD1
CASSSDRVSGNTIYF
TGTGCCAGCAGCTCCGACAGGGTTTCTGGAAACACCATATATTTT
>TRBV5-1|TRBJ2-6|-|-
CASSLDGGSGANVLTF
TGCGCCAGCAGCTTGGACGGGGGCTCTGGGGCCAACGTCCTGACTTTC
>TRBV18|TRBJ1-2|-|TRBD1
CASSLTGGPYGYTF
TGTGCCAGCTCACTGACAGGGGGTCCCTATGGCTACACCTTC
>TRBV7-2|TRBJ2-6|once|TRBD2
CASSRIGLAGNSGANVLTF
TGTGCCAGCAGCCGCATAGGACTAGCGGGGAACTCTGGGGCCAACGTCCTGACTTTC
>TRBV27|TRBJ2-1|-|TRBD2
CASSQLAGGVGFNEQFF
TGTGCCAGCAGTCAACTAGCGGGGGGGGTTGGTTTCAATGAGCAGTTCTTC
>TRBV28|TRBJ1-2|-|-
CASSADAGVDGYTF
TGTGCCAGCAGTGCCGACGCAGGCGTCGATGGCTACACCTTC
>TRBV5-1|TRBJ1-4|-|TRBD1
CASSPKRGQGWEKLFF
TGCGCCAGCAGCCCAAAAAGGGGACAGGGGTGGGAAAAACTGTTTTTT
>TRBV2|TRBJ2-1|-|-
CASSEAGPGVINEQFF
TGTGCCAGCAGTGAAGCGGGGCCAGGGGTCATCAATGAGCAGTTCTTC
>TRBV30|TRBJ1-2|-|-
CAWSRTWGYTF
TGTGCCTGGAGCCGCACTTGGGGCTACACCTTC
>TRBV5-4|TRBJ2-2|-|TRBD1
CASSRTGEFTGELFF
TGTGCCAGCAGCCGGACAGGGGAGTTCACCGGGGAGCTGTTTTTT
>TRBV2|TRBJ1-1|once|-
CASRTANTEAFF
TGTGCCAGCAGGACTGCGAACACTGAAGCTTTCTTT
>TRBV30|TRBJ1-2|-|-
CAWSPGADYGYTF
TGTGCCTGGTCGCCGGGAGCGGACTATGGCTACACCTTC
>TRBV30|TRBJ2-7|once|TRBD1
CALTRDRDYEQYF
TGTGCCTTGACCCGGGACAGGGATTACGAGCAGTACTTC
>TRBV2|TRBJ1-2|-|TRBD1
CASRPGQETRGYTF
TGTGCCAGCAGGCCCGGACAGGAAACCCGCGGCTACACCTTC
>TRBV25-1|TRBJ1-1|-|TRBD1
CASQKQGIGEAFF
TGTGCCAGCCAAAAACAGGGGATAGGTGAAGCTTTCTTT
>TRBV19|TRBJ1-4|-|-
CASSIVKGLSEKLFF
TGTGCCAGTAGTATAGTAAAGGGGTTGAGTGAAAAACTGTTTTTT
>TRBV4-3|TRBJ2-1|-|-
CASSQDRGSGQFF
TGCGCCAGCAGCCAAGATCGGGGTTCGGGGCAGTTCTTC
>TRBV2|TRBJ1-2|-|TRBD1
CASSYRGRDGYTF
TGTGCCAGCAGTTACAGGGGGAGGGATGGCTACACCTTC
>TRBV16|TRBJ1-1|-|-
CASSLGEMGIEAFF
TGTGCCAGCAGCCTTGGGGAGATGGGGATCGAAGCTTTCTTT
>TRBV7-2|TRBJ2-2|-|TRBD1
CASSETGRDTGELFF
TGTGCCAGCAGCGAGACAGGGCGGGACACCGGGGAGCTGTTTTTT
>TRBV5-6|TRBJ2-5|-|-
CASSRGSQETQYF
TGTGCCAGCAGCCGAGGGTCACAAGAGACCCAGTACTTC
>TRBV7-2|TRBJ1-5|-|-
CASSLAGLPQHF
TGTGCCAGCAGCTTAGCCGGTTTGCCCCAGCATTTT
>TRBV11-3|TRBJ1-1|-|-
CASSLVSAEAFF
TGTGCCAGCAGCTTAGTATCCGCTGAAGCTTTCTTT
>TRBV9|TRBJ1-2|-|TRBD1
CASSGQGAVYGYTF
TGTGCCAGCAGCGGACAGGGGGCAGTCTATGGCTACACCTTC
>TRBV30|TRBJ2-5|-|-
CAWKEGQETQYF
TGTGCCTGGAAGGAGGGACAAGAGACCCAGTACTTC
>TRBV5-1|TRBJ1-6|-|-
CASSLRYRDQNSPLHF
TGCGCCAGCAGCCTTCGATACAGGGATCAGAATTCACCCCTCCACTTT
>TRBV11-3|TRBJ1-2|once|-
CASSLGATTNYGYTF
TGTGCCAGCAGCTTAGGGGCGACCACTAACTATGGCTACACCTTC
>TRBV4-2|TRBJ1-1|-|-
CASSQDWGGSGTWNTEAFF
TGTGCCAGCAGCCAAGATTGGGGGGGGTCAGGGACTTGGAACACTGAAGCTTTCTTT
>TRBV11-3|TRBJ1-3|-|-
CASSLVTGRLGNTIYF
TGTGCCAGCAGCTTAGTTACAGGGCGGCTTGGAAACACCATATATTTT
>TRBV5-6|TRBJ2-1|-|TRBD1
CASSSTGADEQFF
TGTGCCAGCAGCTCGACAGGGGCGGATGAGCAGTTCTTC
>TRBV7-2|TRBJ2-4|-|-
CASSLMQGSNIQYF
TGTGCCAGCAGCTTAATGCAGGGGTCAAACATTCAGTACTTC
>TRBV5-6|TRBJ2-3|once|TRBD2
CASSLLAGGPTDTQYF
TGTGCCAGCAGCTTGTTAGCGGGGGGGCCCACAGATACGCAGTATTTT
>TRBV7-2|TRBJ2-1|-|TRBD2
CASSLGGAGGNNEQFF
TGTGCCAGCAGCTTAGGCGGGGCGGGGGGAAACAATGAGCAGTTCTTC
>TRBV2|TRBJ2-5|-|-
CASSGGIGGTQYF
TGTGCCAGCAGTGGGGGGATAGGGGGGACCCAGTACTTC
>TRBV7-3|TRBJ2-1|-|-
CASSLYGSSYNEQFF
TGTGCCAGCAGCTTATACGGGAGCTCCTACAATGAGCAGTTCTTC
>TRBV25-1|TRBJ1-1|-|TRBD1
CASSERQGVFEAFF
TGTGCCAGCAGTGAGAGGCAGGGGGTCTTTGAAGCTTTCTTT
>TRBV2|TRBJ1-1|-|-
CASSVDRVNTEAFF
TGTGCCAGCAGTGTGGACAGAGTGAACACTGAAGCTTTCTTT